The present T cell receptor (beta chain) was sequenced within a study of CD8 T cells in ankylosing spondylitis. This clonotype came up many times. The antigen remains unidentified. General study points: Ankylosing spondylitis blood appeared to be characterized by a TCR beta motif of eight highly homologous variants. Significant enrichment of disease-linked clones was reported in matched ankylosing spondylitis synovial fluid. In synovial fluid and blood from reactive arthritis, some motif variants were previously reported.

Preparation of TCR beta libraries was done by quantitative 5'-RACE with molecular barcodes. MiXCR, applied by TCRdb to the 5' RACE reads, yields one record per CDR3 protein. Of over 110,000 distinct CDR3 sequences in the sample, 7% to 9% were seen once. Germline CDR1 reads SQVTM; CDR2 reads ANQGSEA. Trimming left V 5 bases short and J 0 bases short, with 8 bases between. The CDR3 spans 14 residues. Material for sequencing was synovial fluid, either unsorted or a sorted T cell fraction (not recorded which). The sequence was collected from a male donor with ankylosing spondylitis. The rearrangement joins TRBV29-1 to TRBJ2-6; no reliable D call. CDR3 sequence: CSVTATSGANVLTF. The CDR3 nucleotides are TGCAGCGTTACAGCGACCTCTGGGGCCAACGTCCTGACTTTC.